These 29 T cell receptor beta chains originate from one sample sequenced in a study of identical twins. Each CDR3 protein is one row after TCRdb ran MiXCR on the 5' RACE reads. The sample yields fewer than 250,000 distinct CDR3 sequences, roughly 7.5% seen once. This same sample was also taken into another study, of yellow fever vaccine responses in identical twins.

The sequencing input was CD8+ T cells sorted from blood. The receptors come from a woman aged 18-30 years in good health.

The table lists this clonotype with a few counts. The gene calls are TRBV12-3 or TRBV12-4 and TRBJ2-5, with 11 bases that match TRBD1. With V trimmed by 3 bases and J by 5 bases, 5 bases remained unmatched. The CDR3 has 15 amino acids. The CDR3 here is CASSLEDRGHETQYF. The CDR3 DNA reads TGTGCCAGCAGTTTGGAGGACAGGGGGCACGAGACCCAGTACTTC.

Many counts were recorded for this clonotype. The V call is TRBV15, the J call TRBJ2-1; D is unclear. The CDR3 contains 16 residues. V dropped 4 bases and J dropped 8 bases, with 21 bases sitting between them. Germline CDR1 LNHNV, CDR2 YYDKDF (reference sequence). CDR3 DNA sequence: TGTGCCACCAGCACCAGCACTGGAGCCGATATGCATGAGCAGTTCTTC. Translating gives CATSTSTGADMHEQFF.

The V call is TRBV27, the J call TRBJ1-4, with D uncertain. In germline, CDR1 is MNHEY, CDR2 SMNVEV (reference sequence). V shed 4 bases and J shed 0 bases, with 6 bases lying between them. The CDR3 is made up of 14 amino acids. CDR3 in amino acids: CASSSLTTNEKLFF. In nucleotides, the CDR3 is TGTGCCAGCAGTTCCCTGACAACTAATGAAAAACTGTTTTTT.

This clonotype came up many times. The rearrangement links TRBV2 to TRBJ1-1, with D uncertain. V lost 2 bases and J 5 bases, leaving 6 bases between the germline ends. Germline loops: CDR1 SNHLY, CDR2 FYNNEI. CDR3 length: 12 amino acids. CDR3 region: CASSESGTEAFF. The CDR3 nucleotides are TGTGCCAGCAGTGAATCGGGGACTGAAGCTTTCTTT.

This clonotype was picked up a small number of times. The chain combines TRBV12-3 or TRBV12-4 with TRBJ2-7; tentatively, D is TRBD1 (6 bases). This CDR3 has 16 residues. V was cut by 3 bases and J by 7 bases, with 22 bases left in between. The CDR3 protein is CASSFASWQGPREQYF. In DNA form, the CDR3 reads TGTGCCAGCAGTTTTGCTAGCTGGCAGGGGCCGCGTGAGCAGTACTTC.

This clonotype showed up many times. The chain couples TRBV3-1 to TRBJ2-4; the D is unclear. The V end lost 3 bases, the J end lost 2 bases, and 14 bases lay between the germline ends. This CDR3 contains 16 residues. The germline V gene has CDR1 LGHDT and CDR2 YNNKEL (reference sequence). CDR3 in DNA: TGTGCCAGCAGCCATCCGACACGAAGGTCCAAAAACATTCAGTACTTC. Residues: CASSHPTRRSKNIQYF.

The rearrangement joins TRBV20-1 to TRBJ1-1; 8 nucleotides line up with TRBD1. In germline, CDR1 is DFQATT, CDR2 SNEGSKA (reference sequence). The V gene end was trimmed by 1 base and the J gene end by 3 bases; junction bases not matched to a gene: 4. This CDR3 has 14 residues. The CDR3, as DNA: TGCAGTGCTAGAGGGGCAGGGGGCGACACTGAAGCTTTCTTT. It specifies CSARGAGGDTEAFF.

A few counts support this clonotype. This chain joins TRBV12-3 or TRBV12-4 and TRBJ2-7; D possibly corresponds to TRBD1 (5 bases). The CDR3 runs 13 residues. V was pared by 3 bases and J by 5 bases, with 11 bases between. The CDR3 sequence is CASSFGRVHEQYF. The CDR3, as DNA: TGTGCCAGCAGTTTCGGCAGGGTCCACGAGCAGTACTTC.

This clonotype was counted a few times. In DNA form, the CDR3 reads TGTGCCAGCAGCGCACCGGGACTATTTATCCATGAGCAGTTCTTC. This translates into CASSAPGLFIHEQFF. The chain recombines TRBV5-4 with TRBJ2-1, with 7 bases matching TRBD2. V was clipped by 4 bases and J by 8 bases; unmatched bases: 12. This CDR3 comprises 15 residues. CDR1 and CDR2 (germline): SGHNT, YYREEE (reference sequence).

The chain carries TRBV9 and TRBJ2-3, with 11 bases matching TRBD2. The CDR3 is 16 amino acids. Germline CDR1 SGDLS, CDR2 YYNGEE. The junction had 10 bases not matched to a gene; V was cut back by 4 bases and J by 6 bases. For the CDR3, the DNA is TGTGCCAGCAGCCCCAGACTAGCGGGATTTTCGGATACGCAGTATTTT. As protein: CASSPRLAGFSDTQYF.

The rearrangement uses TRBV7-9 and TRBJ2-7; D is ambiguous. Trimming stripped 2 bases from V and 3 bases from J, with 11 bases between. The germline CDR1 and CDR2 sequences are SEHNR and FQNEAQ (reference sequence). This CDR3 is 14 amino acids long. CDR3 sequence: CASSLNDQDYEQYV. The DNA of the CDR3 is TGTGCCAGCAGCTTAAACGACCAAGACTACGAGCAGTACGTC.

This chain's CDR3 is CASSLYGQANEKLFF. The CDR3 nucleotides are TGTGCCAGCAGCCTGTACGGTCAGGCTAATGAAAAACTGTTTTTT. The V and J genes are TRBV7-8 and TRBJ1-4; D remains unclear. In germline, CDR1 is SGHVS, CDR2 FQNEAQ. This CDR3 comprises 15 residues. The V and J ends lost 5 bases and 3 bases respectively, with 13 bases between them.

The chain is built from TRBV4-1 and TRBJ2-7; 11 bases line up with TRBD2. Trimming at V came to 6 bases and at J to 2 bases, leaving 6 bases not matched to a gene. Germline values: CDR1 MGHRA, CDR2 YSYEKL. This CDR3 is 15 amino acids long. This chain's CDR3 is CASRLTSGSTYEQYF. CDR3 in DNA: TGCGCCAGCAGACTTACTAGCGGGAGTACCTACGAGCAGTACTTC.

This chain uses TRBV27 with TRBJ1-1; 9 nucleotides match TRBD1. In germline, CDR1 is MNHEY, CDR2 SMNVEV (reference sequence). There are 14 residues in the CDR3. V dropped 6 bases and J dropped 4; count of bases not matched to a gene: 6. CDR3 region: CASRQTGGSTEAFF. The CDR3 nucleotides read TGTGCCAGCAGGCAGACAGGGGGTAGCACTGAAGCTTTCTTT.

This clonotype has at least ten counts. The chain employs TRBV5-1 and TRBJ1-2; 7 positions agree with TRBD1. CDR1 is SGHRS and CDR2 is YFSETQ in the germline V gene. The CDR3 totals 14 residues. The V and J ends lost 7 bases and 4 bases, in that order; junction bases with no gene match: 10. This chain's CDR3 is CASSPGGGGYGYTF. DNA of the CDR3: TGCGCCAGCTCCCCCGGAGGGGGCGGCTATGGCTACACCTTC.

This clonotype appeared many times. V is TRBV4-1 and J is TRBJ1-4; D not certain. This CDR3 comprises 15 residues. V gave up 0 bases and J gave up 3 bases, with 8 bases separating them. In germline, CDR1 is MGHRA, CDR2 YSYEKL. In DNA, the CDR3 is TGCGCCAGCAGCCAAGACGCGGGAGCTAATGAAAAACTGTTTTTT. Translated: CASSQDAGANEKLFF.

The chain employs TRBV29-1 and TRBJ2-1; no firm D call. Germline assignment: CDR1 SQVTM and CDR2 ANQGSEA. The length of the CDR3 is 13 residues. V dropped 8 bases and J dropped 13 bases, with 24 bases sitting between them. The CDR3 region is CSIPADPTLEQFF. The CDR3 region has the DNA TGCAGCATCCCCGCGGACCCTACTCTGGAACAGTTCTTC.

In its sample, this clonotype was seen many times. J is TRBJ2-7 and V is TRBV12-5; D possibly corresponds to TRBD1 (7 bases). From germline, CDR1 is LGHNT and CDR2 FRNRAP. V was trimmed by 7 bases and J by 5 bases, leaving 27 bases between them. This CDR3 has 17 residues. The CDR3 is CASDLGEERQGFDEQYF. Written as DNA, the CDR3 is TGTGCTAGTGACCTTGGGGAGGAGAGACAGGGATTTGACGAGCAGTACTTC.

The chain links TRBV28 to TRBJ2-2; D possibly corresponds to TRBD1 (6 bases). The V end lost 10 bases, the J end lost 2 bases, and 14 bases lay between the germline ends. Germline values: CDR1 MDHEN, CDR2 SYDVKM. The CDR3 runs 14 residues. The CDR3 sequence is CAISAGANTGELFF. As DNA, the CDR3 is TGTGCCATTTCCGCAGGGGCCAACACCGGGGAGCTGTTTTTT.

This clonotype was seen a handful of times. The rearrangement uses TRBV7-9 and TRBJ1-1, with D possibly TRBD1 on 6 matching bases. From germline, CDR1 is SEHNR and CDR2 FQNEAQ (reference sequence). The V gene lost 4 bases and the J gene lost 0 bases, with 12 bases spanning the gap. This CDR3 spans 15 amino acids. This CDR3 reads CASSYTGTMNTEAFF. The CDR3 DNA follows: TGTGCCAGCAGCTATACCGGGACAATGAACACTGAAGCTTTCTTT.

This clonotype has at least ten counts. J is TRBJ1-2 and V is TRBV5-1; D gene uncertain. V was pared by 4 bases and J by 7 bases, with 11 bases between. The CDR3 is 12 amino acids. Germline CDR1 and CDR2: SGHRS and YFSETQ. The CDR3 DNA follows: TGCGCCAGCAGCGAGTTTAGAGGTGGCTACACCTTC. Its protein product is CASSEFRGGYTF.

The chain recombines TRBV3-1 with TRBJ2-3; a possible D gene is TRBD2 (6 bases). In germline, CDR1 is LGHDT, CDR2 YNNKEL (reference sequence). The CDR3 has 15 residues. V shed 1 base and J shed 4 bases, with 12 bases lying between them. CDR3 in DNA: TGTGCCAGCAGCCAAGGGCTCGGGGGTGCAGATACGCAGTATTTT. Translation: CASSQGLGGADTQYF.

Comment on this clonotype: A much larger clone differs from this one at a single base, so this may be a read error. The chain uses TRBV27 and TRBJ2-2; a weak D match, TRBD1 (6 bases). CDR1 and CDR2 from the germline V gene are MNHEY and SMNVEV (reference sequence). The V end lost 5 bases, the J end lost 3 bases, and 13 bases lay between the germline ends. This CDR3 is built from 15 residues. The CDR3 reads CASSPRDTDTGELFF. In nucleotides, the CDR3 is TGTGCCAGCAGTCCCCGGGACACGGACACCGGGGAGCTGTTTTTT.

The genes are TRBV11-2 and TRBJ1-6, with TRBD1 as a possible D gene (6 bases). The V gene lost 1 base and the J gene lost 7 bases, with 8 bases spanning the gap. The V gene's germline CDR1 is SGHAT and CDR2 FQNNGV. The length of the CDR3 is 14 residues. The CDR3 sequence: CASSLGTVNSPLHF. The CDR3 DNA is TGTGCCAGCAGCTTAGGGACAGTAAATTCACCCCTCCACTTT.

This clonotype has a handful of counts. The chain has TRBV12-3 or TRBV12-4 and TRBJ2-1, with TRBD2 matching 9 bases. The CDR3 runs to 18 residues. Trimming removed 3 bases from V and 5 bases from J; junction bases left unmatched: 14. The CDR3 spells CASSFSLLGSGSHNEQFF. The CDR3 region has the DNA TGTGCCAGCAGTTTTTCATTATTGGGTAGCGGGAGCCACAATGAGCAGTTCTTC.

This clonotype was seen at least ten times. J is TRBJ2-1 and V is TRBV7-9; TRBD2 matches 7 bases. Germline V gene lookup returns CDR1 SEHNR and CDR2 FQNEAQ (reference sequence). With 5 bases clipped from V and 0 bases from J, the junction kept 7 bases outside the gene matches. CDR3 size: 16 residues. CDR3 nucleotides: TGTGCCAGCAGCCGAAGCAGCGGGAACTCCTACAATGAGCAGTTCTTC. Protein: CASSRSSGNSYNEQFF.

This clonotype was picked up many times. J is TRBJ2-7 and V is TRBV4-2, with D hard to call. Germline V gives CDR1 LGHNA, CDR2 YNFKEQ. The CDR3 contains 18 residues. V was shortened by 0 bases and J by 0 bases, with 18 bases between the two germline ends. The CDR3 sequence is CASSQDRSRTHLSYEQYF. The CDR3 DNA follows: TGTGCCAGCAGCCAAGATCGCAGCAGGACGCACCTCTCCTACGAGCAGTACTTC.

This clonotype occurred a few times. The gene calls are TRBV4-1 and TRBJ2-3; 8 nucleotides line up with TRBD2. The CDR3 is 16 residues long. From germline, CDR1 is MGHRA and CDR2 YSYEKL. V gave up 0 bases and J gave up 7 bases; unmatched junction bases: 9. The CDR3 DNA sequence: TGCGCCAGCAGCCAAGAACCGGTAGCGGGACCCTATACGCAGTATTTT. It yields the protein CASSQEPVAGPYTQYF.

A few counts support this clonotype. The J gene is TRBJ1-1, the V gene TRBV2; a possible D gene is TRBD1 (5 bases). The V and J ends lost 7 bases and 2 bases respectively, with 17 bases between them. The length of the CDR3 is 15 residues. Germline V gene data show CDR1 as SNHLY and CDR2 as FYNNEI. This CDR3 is CASKTGGVVNTEAFF. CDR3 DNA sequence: TGTGCCAGCAAGACTGGGGGGGTAGTTAACACTGAAGCTTTCTTT.